These 27 T cell receptor beta chains were all obtained from the same sample, sequenced in a study of blood T cell repertoires in COVID-19. Using immunoSEQ multiplex PCR, the repertoire was profiled, and TCRdb retains in-frame clones only, with some absent. This table holds around 180,000 clones, under 85% found once. Sequencing was performed on peripheral blood. These receptors were taken from a man aged 80 or over with COVID-19, enrolled during active disease.

This sequence joins TRBV2 and TRBJ2-2, with a possible D match to TRBD2 (6 bases). Germline values: CDR1 SNHLY, CDR2 FYNNEI. The CDR3 is 16 residues long. Trimming left V 2 bases short and J 1 base short, with 11 bases between. CDR3 loop: CASSEYIAVNTGELFF. The CDR3 region has the DNA TGTGCCAGCAGTGAATACATAGCGGTGAACACCGGGGAGCTGTTTTTT.

The chain is built from TRBV29-1 and TRBJ1-2, with D perhaps matching TRBD1 (6 bases). V lost 6 bases to trimming and J lost 8 bases, with 22 bases between them. This CDR3 contains 14 residues. Per germline, CDR1 SQVTM and CDR2 ANQGSEA. The chain's CDR3 is CSVKLGAGDPGYTF. In DNA, the CDR3 is TGCAGCGTGAAATTGGGGGCAGGGGATCCCGGCTACACCTTC.

To note about this clone: At one end the junction does not follow the germline gene, possibly because of a read error. The chain joins TRBV4-2 to TRBJ2-1; D remains ambiguous. Germline-derived CDR1 and CDR2 are LGHNA and YNFKEQ. The CDR3 sequence is 14 residues long. CDR3 in amino acids: CASSQDRSFNEQFF. Written as DNA, the CDR3 is TGTGCCAGCAGCCAAGACAGGTCCTTCAATGAGCAGTTCTTC.

This clone was seen just once. The chain employs TRBV28 and TRBJ1-5; 9 nucleotides match TRBD1. The germline V gene has CDR1 MDHEN and CDR2 SYDVKM. CDR3 length: 14 residues. V lost 5 bases and J lost 7; bases outside the gene matches: 6. DNA of the CDR3: TGTGCCAGCAGTCCGGGACAGGGACGACAGCCCCAGCATTTT. Translating it yields CASSPGQGRQPQHF.

The CDR3 loop is CASQRNSGNTIYF. CDR3 nucleotides: TGTGCCAGCCAGAGGAACTCTGGAAACACCATATATTTT. The chain couples TRBV5-5 to TRBJ1-3; D is undetermined. Germline assignment: CDR1 SGHKS and CDR2 YYEKEE (reference sequence). Trimming removed 7 bases from V and 0 bases from J, with 8 bases in between. The CDR3 length is 13 residues.

CDR3 region: CASSVWGLAGGPRDTQYF. Written as DNA, the CDR3 is TGTGCCAGCAGCGTATGGGGACTAGCGGGGGGCCCTAGAGATACGCAGTATTTT. This sequence joins TRBV5-5 and TRBJ2-3; 15 nucleotides agree with TRBD2. Trimming cost V 4 bases and J 5 bases; bases outside gene matches: 11. Germline V CDR1 and CDR2: SGHKS, YYEKEE (reference sequence). CDR3 length equals 18 residues.

The V and J genes are TRBV6-1 and TRBJ1-4; 11 nucleotides align to TRBD1. Trimming removed 3 bases from V and 7 bases from J; junction bases left unmatched: 4. CDR3 length: 15 amino acids. Germline CDR1 MNHNS, CDR2 SASEGT. The CDR3 here is CASSDPGTGGEKLFF. Here the CDR3 DNA reads TGTGCCAGCAGTGATCCCGGGACAGGGGGTGAAAAACTGTTTTTT.

This chain uses TRBV10-3 with TRBJ1-1; no clear D. The V gene lost 1 base and the J gene lost 5 bases, with 17 bases spanning the gap. CDR1 is ENHRY, CDR2 SYGVKD, per germline. The CDR3 loop spans 16 amino acids. CDR3 coding DNA: TGTGCCATCAGTGAGTATAGCGTCAGCTCCCGAACTGAAGCTTTCTTT. Protein product: CAISEYSVSSRTEAFF.

V and J are TRBV12-5 and TRBJ2-2; 7 bases are a match to TRBD1. Germline trimming cut 0 bases from V and 3 bases from J; bases unmatched to any gene: 7. Germline CDR1 is LGHNT and CDR2 is FRNRAP. The CDR3 runs to 17 residues. The CDR3 spells CASGLVPGRGYTGELFF. The CDR3 nucleotides read TGTGCTAGTGGTTTGGTACCAGGCAGGGGGTACACCGGGGAGCTGTTTTTT.

This clone was recorded only once. In DNA form, the CDR3 reads TGTGCCAGCACCCCCCCGTCGGGCCGCGGGGAGACCCAGTACTTC. Translation gives CASTPPSGRGETQYF. The chain uses TRBV6-6 and TRBJ2-5, with D perhaps TRBD2 (5 bases). The CDR3 loop spans 15 amino acids. V was trimmed by 7 bases and J by 5 bases, leaving 20 bases between them. CDR1 is MNHNY, CDR2 SVGAGI, per germline (reference sequence).

This clone was recorded once. This chain connects TRBV14 to TRBJ2-5; 8 nucleotides agree with TRBD2. The CDR3 spans 20 residues. Germline lookup yields CDR1 SGHDN and CDR2 FVKESK. V lost 1 base to trimming and J lost 4 bases; unmatched junction nucleotides: 20. The CDR3 reads CASSQAGTRGFPSRLETQYF. CDR3 nucleotide sequence: TGTGCCAGCAGCCAAGCCGGGACTAGGGGGTTCCCATCCCGTCTAGAGACCCAGTACTTC.

The chain couples TRBV6-6 to TRBJ1-2; D gene unclear. Germline V lookup: CDR1 MNHNY, CDR2 SVGAGI (reference sequence). This CDR3 region has 15 residues. V dropped 3 bases and J dropped 0 bases, with 11 bases sitting between them. CDR3 amino acids: CASSYDLRANYGYTF. CDR3 in DNA: TGTGCCAGCAGTTATGATTTGAGGGCTAACTATGGCTACACCTTC.

The rearrangement joins TRBV24-1 to TRBJ2-1; 11 bases match TRBD2. The CDR3 spans 22 residues. V lost 3 bases, J lost 3 bases, and 21 bases stayed unmatched. Germline V gene data show CDR1 as KGHDR and CDR2 as SFDVKD. This chain's CDR3 is CATSDPRPGTSGGFGSYNEQFF. CDR3 bases: TGTGCCACCAGTGATCCTCGACCCGGGACTAGCGGAGGGTTCGGTAGCTACAATGAGCAGTTCTTC.

This chain joins TRBV4-3 and TRBJ1-6; no firm D call. The CDR3 has 15 amino acids. The germline CDR1 and CDR2 sequences are LGHNA and YSLEER. V lost 0 bases and J lost 7, with 10 bases in between. This CDR3 is CASSQELTQNSPLHF. CDR3 bases: TGCGCCAGCAGCCAAGAGCTAACCCAAAATTCACCCCTCCACTTT.

The gene calls are TRBV7-9 and TRBJ1-2; D gene ambiguous. V was pared by 4 bases and J by 4 bases, with 10 bases between. CDR3 length: 13 residues. CDR1 and CDR2 from the germline V gene are SEHNR and FQNEAQ (reference sequence). CDR3 amino acids: CASSSRSGYGYTF. The DNA for the CDR3 is TGTGCCAGCAGCTCCAGATCAGGCTATGGCTACACCTTC. The entire variable domain, with the rest obtained from reference TRBV7-9 and TRBJ1-2, is as follows: DTGVSQNPRHKITKRGQNVTFRCDPISEHNRLYWYRQTLGQGPEFLTYFQNEAQLEKSRLLSDRFSAERPKGSFSTLEIQRTEQGDSAMYLCASSSRSGYGYTFGSGTRLTVV.

The CDR3: CASSPEVTGPLEEQYF. The CDR3 coding sequence is TGCGCCAGCAGCCCCGAGGTGACAGGTCCTCTTGAGGAGCAGTACTTC. The rearrangement joins TRBV5-1 to TRBJ2-7; D is perhaps TRBD1 (6 bases). V lost 4 bases, J lost 7 bases, and 24 bases lay in between. This CDR3 is built from 16 residues. Germline V gene sequence: CDR1 SGHRS, CDR2 YFSETQ. The whole variable domain, remainder taken from reference TRBV5-1 and TRBJ2-7, is KAGVTQTPRYLIKTRGQQVTLSCSPISGHRSVSWYQQTPGQGLQFLFEYFSETQRNKGNFPGRFSGRQFSNSRSEMNVSTLELGDSALYLCASSPEVTGPLEEQYFGPGTRLTVT.

J is TRBJ2-1 and V is TRBV7-9; D remains ambiguous. Germline V gene lookup returns CDR1 SEHNR and CDR2 FQNEAQ (reference sequence). CDR3 length: 13 amino acids. Trimming stripped 2 bases from V and 3 bases from J, with 5 bases between. Here the CDR3 DNA reads TGTGCCAGCAGCTTAAACAGCTACAATGAGCAGTTCTTC. Encoded protein: CASSLNSYNEQFF.

This clone was seen a few times. Other nucleotide sequences from this sample produce the same CDR3. The V gene is TRBV3-1 (or the pseudogene TRBV3-2), the J gene TRBJ1-1, with unresolved D. Germline values: CDR1 LGHDT, CDR2 YNNKEL (reference sequence). This CDR3 contains 12 residues. Trimming took off 4 bases at V and 2 bases at J, with 5 bases between the two ends. The CDR3 region has the DNA TGTGCCAGCAGCCGAGTTAACACTGAAGCTTTCTTT. This codes for CASSRVNTEAFF.

The chain links TRBV6-5 to TRBJ2-1; TRBD1 matches at 8 bases. CDR1 and CDR2 from the germline V gene are MNHEY and SVGAGI. This CDR3 is built from 14 residues. J was trimmed by 7 bases and V by 5 bases; bases with no gene match: 7. This CDR3 reads CASSPGQGRNEQFF. The CDR3 coding sequence is TGTGCCAGCAGTCCCGGACAGGGAAGGAATGAGCAGTTCTTC.

The rearrangement uses TRBV27 and TRBJ2-7; a possible D gene is TRBD2 (5 bases). CDR3 length: 14 amino acids. V lost 3 bases, J lost 6 bases, and 15 bases lay in between. The germline V gene encodes CDR1 MNHEY and CDR2 SMNVEV (reference sequence). As DNA, the CDR3 is TGTGCCAGCAGTTTCGGGGTTAGGGATCCCGAGCAGTACTTC. Translation: CASSFGVRDPEQYF.

V gene TRBV3-1 (or the pseudogene TRBV3-2) combines with J gene TRBJ2-1; TRBD2 aligns across 11 bases. The germline gives CDR1 LGHDT, CDR2 YNNKEL (reference sequence). Trimming cost V 1 base and J 3 bases; bases outside gene matches: 5. This CDR3 has 17 amino acids. Here the CDR3 DNA reads TGTGCCAGCAGCCAAGGGACTAGCGGGTCCGTCTACAATGAGCAGTTCTTC. This translates into CASSQGTSGSVYNEQFF.

CDR3 nucleotide sequence: TGCGCCAGCAGCCGGGGACAGTCACATTCACCCCTCCACTTT. Its protein is CASSRGQSHSPLHF. V is TRBV5-1 and J is TRBJ1-6, with 7 bases aligning to TRBD1. This CDR3 contains 14 residues. The germline gives CDR1 SGHRS, CDR2 YFSETQ. The J segment lost 8 bases and the V segment lost 4 bases, leaving 6 bases of the junction unmatched.

The rearrangement uses TRBV28 and TRBJ1-6; 9 nucleotides line up with TRBD1. Germline values: CDR1 MDHEN, CDR2 SYDVKM. The CDR3 is 15 amino acids. With 5 bases clipped from V and 9 bases from J, the junction kept 8 bases outside the gene matches. The CDR3 DNA sequence: TGTGCCAGCAGTCCCCCGGGACAGGGTGGTTCACCCCTCCACTTT. Translated: CASSPPGQGGSPLHF.

V usage is TRBV5-6 and J usage is TRBJ1-1; D possibly corresponds to TRBD1 (5 bases). This CDR3 has 13 amino acids. Between the trimmed V and J ends, which lost 5 bases and 4 bases, there was a span of 12 bases. Germline V gene data show CDR1 as SGHDT and CDR2 as YYEEEE. The CDR3 DNA is TGTGCCAGCAGTTATACCGACAGCACTGAAGCTTTCTTT. It is translated as CASSYTDSTEAFF.

In its sample, this clone was seen once. The chain recombines TRBV19 with TRBJ1-1, with no clear D. V was clipped by 3 bases and J by 0 bases, with 11 bases between them. CDR3 length: 15 residues. Per the germline V gene, CDR1 is LNHDA and CDR2 is SQIVND (reference sequence). CDR3 bases: TGTGCCAGTAGTATGGCGGGATTCATGAACACTGAAGCTTTCTTT. This translates into CASSMAGFMNTEAFF.

This rearrangement joins TRBV5-4 to TRBJ2-5; 8 nucleotides match TRBD1. The germline V gene encodes CDR1 SGHNT and CDR2 YYREEE (reference sequence). Unmatched junction bases numbered 6, after V lost 0 bases and J lost 2 bases. The CDR3 has 16 residues. The CDR3 nucleotides read TGTGCCAGCAGCTTGGGCTACCGGGACAGGCAAGAGACCCAGTACTTC. Translation gives CASSLGYRDRQETQYF. The whole variable domain, remainder taken from reference TRBV5-4 and TRBJ2-5, is ETGVTQSPTHLIKTRGQQVTLRCSSQSGHNTVSWYQQALGQGPQFIFQYYREEENGRGNFPPRFSGLQFPNYSSELNVNALELDDSALYLCASSLGYRDRQETQYFGPGTRLLVL.

The chain links TRBV7-2 to TRBJ1-1; no firm D call. This CDR3 region has 12 residues. Germline V lookup: CDR1 SGHTA, CDR2 FQGNSA. Trimming cost V 5 bases and J 7 bases, with 11 bases left between them. CDR3 sequence: CASSPSVVEAFF. CDR3 nucleotides: TGTGCCAGCAGCCCCTCGGTGGTTGAAGCTTTCTTT.